These T cell receptor beta chains were read from a single sample in a study of T cell responses to AZD1222 COVID-19 vaccine. Using immunoSEQ multiplex PCR, the repertoire was profiled, and TCRdb retains in-frame clones only, with some absent. The repertoire holds some 150,000 clones, with about 92% as singletons. The specimen was peripheral blood, collected on day 0 of AZD1222 vaccination. These receptors came from an adult in good health. The CDR3 runs from the conserved cysteine through the conserved F or W. The D gene is left open where the match is weak. Clone size is not always given. Where it is, it says once, few, many or a class for expanded clones.

J | size | V | D | CDR3 | DNA
TRBJ2-7 | - | TRBV7-3 | TRBD1 | CASSRTGGGDYEQYF | TGTGCCAGCAGCCGGACAGGGGGTGGGGATTACGAGCAGTACTTC
TRBJ1-5 | - | TRBV5-6 | TRBD1 | CASSFGTGNQPQHF | TGTGCCAGCAGCTTCGGGACAGGCAATCAGCCCCAGCATTTT
TRBJ1-2 | - | TRBV6-6 | - | CASSLRQLNYGYTF | TGTGCCAGCAGTTTAAGACAGCTCAACTATGGCTACACCTTC
TRBJ2-2 | - | TRBV30 | - | CAWSDQNTGELFF | TGTGCCTGGTCGGACCAGAACACCGGGGAGCTGTTTTTT
TRBJ2-3 | - | TRBV6-5 | - | CASSYSKSHTTDTQYF | TGTGCCAGCAGTTACTCGAAGTCGCACACCACAGATACGCAGTATTTT
TRBJ2-7 | - | TRBV4-2 | - | CASSLGGSTQEQYF | TGTGCCAGCAGCCTGGGGGGTTCCACCCAGGAGCAGTACTTC
TRBJ2-5 | - | TRBV6-2/TRBV6-3 | TRBD2 | CASSLPPGVAGKETQYF | TGTGCCAGCAGCCTACCCCCGGGGGTAGCGGGGAAGGAGACCCAGTACTTC
TRBJ2-2 | - | TRBV18 | - | CASSPPSSPTGELFF | TGTGCCAGCTCACCACCGAGCTCCCCCACCGGGGAGCTGTTTTTT
TRBJ1-2 | - | TRBV18 | - | CASSPETRALNYGYTF | TGTGCCAGCTCACCAGAGACAAGAGCCCTTAACTATGGCTACACCTTC
TRBJ2-1 | - | TRBV10-3 | TRBD2 | CAIRGSGGQPFF | TGTGCCATCAGGGGTAGCGGGGGGCAGCCCTTCTTC
TRBJ2-2 | - | TRBV7-2 | - | CASRSASNTGELFF | TGTGCCAGCCGCTCTGCGTCGAACACCGGGGAGCTGTTTTTT
TRBJ1-2 | - | TRBV23-1 | - | CASSQCHPGGIFSNYGYTF | TGCGCCAGCAGTCAATGTCACCCCGGGGGCATCTTTTCTAACTATGGCTACACCTTC
TRBJ2-7 | - | TRBV5-1 | - | CASSTYLGLNDYEQYF | TGCGCCAGCAGCACTTACCTCGGGCTCAACGACTACGAGCAGTACTTC
TRBJ2-5 | - | TRBV5-1 | - | CASSPYRSPTQYF | TGCGCCAGCAGCCCCTACCGGTCACCCACCCAGTACTTC
TRBJ2-5 | - | TRBV3-1/TRBV3-2 | TRBD2 | CASSPGLAGYGETQYF | TGTGCCAGCAGCCCTGGACTAGCGGGGTATGGAGAGACCCAGTACTTC
TRBJ2-7 | - | TRBV7-2 | TRBD1 | CASSLDVWTGRYEQYF | TGTGCCAGCAGCTTAGATGTTTGGACAGGGAGGTACGAGCAGTACTTC
TRBJ2-2 | few | TRBV3-1/TRBV3-2 | - | CASSPLVNGELFF | TGTGCCAGCAGCCCCCTAGTAAACGGGGAGCTGTTTTTT
TRBJ2-2 | - | TRBV7-6 | TRBD1 | CASSLGTGRTGELFF | TGTGCCAGCAGCCTTGGGACAGGGCGGACCGGGGAGCTGTTTTTT
TRBJ2-7 | once | TRBV2 | - | CASTGSNEQYF | TGTGCCAGCACTGGGTCTAACGAGCAGTACTTC
TRBJ1-1 | - | TRBV6-2/TRBV6-3 | - | CASSYGTLGTEAFF | TGTGCCAGCAGTTACGGGACTCTGGGCACTGAAGCTTTCTTT
TRBJ2-5 | - | TRBV5-1 | - | CASSLAGETQYF | TGCGCCAGCAGCTTGGCCGGGGAGACCCAGTACTTC
TRBJ2-7 | - | TRBV10-1 | - | CASSETGSHSYEQYF | TGCGCCAGCAGTGAGACAGGGTCCCACTCCTACGAGCAGTACTTC
TRBJ2-3 | - | TRBV7-3 | - | CASSFPSGSSTDTQYF | TGTGCCAGCAGCTTTCCGAGCGGGTCTAGCACAGATACGCAGTATTTT
TRBJ2-2 | - | TRBV11-2 | - | CASSASRVIGELFF | TGTGCCAGCAGCGCCAGTAGGGTTATCGGGGAGCTGTTTTTT
TRBJ2-1 | - | TRBV5-1 | - | CASSLLGAGRTSYNEQFF | TGCGCCAGCAGCTTGTTAGGGGCTGGACGTACGTCCTACAATGAGCAGTTCTTC
TRBJ1-2 | - | TRBV6-5 | - | CASSYVAANGYTF | TGTGCCAGCAGTTACGTGGCAGCAAATGGCTACACCTTC
TRBJ1-6 | - | TRBV15 | - | CATSRAMTALYNSPLHF | TGTGCCACCAGCAGAGCTATGACTGCTCTATATAATTCACCCCTCCACTTT
TRBJ1-5 | - | TRBV18 | - | CASSQGWTNQPQHF | TGTGCCAGCTCACAAGGGTGGACGAATCAGCCCCAGCATTTT
TRBJ2-4 | - | TRBV28 | - | CASSTLPGLAKNIQYF | TGTGCCAGCAGTACACTCCCGGGTCTAGCCAAAAACATTCAGTACTTC
TRBJ1-3 | - | TRBV5-1 | - | CASSEGAGNTIYF | TGCGCCAGCAGCGAAGGGGCTGGAAACACCATATATTTT
TRBJ2-6 | - | TRBV5-6 | TRBD2 | CASSRLAGEGGANVLTF | TGTGCCAGCAGTCGACTAGCGGGGGAGGGTGGGGCCAACGTCCTGACTTTC
TRBJ1-5 | - | TRBV19 | - | CASSMGPRNQPQHF | TGTGCCAGTAGTATGGGGCCTCGCAATCAGCCCCAGCATTTT
TRBJ2-1 | once | TRBV6-1 | TRBD2 | CASSEMSGGANEQFF | TGTGCCAGCAGTGAAATGAGCGGGGGGGCGAATGAGCAGTTCTTC
TRBJ2-7 | - | TRBV10-1 | - | CASSEEVSHEQYF | TGCGCCAGCAGTGAGGAGGTGTCCCACGAGCAGTACTTC
TRBJ2-1 | - | TRBV27 | TRBD2 | CASSPGGGEQFF | TGTGCCAGCAGTCCCGGGGGGGGTGAGCAGTTCTTC
TRBJ1-6 | - | TRBV4-3 | - | CASSQAWDSPLHF | TGCGCCAGCAGCCAGGCCTGGGATTCACCCCTCCACTTT
TRBJ2-5 | - | TRBV5-1 | TRBD1 | CASSPRTGGFETQYF | TGCGCCAGCAGTCCCAGGACAGGGGGATTCGAGACCCAGTACTTC
TRBJ1-6 | - | TRBV27 | - | CASSLSLVGNSPLHF | TGTGCCAGCAGTTTATCCCTCGTGGGTAATTCACCCCTCCACTTT
TRBJ2-1 | - | TRBV6-1 | TRBD2 | CASSDRASGGTIEQFF | TGTGCCAGCAGTGATCGGGCTAGCGGGGGAACCATTGAGCAGTTCTTC
TRBJ1-2 | - | TRBV7-2 | - | CASSLGPGGDGYTF | TGTGCCAGCAGCTTAGGACCGGGGGGCGACGGCTACACCTTC
TRBJ1-1 | - | TRBV11-3 | TRBD1 | CASSVDRGHTEAFF | TGTGCCAGCAGCGTTGACAGGGGGCACACTGAAGCTTTCTTT
TRBJ2-3 | - | TRBV5-6 | TRBD2 | CASSLAELAGSNTDTQYF | TGTGCCAGCAGCTTGGCTGAACTAGCGGGTTCCAACACAGATACGCAGTATTTT
TRBJ2-7 | once | TRBV6-5 | TRBD1 | CASRKDRGRYEQYF | TGTGCCAGCAGAAAGGACAGGGGGAGGTACGAGCAGTACTTC
TRBJ1-1 | - | TRBV7-9 | TRBD1 | CASSRQGITEAFF | TGTGCCAGCAGCCGACAGGGGATCACTGAAGCTTTCTTT
TRBJ2-3 | - | TRBV7-3 | - | CASSPGTYTDTQYF | TGTGCCAGCAGCCCCGGGACTTACACAGATACGCAGTATTTT
TRBJ2-2 | - | TRBV3-1/TRBV3-2 | - | CASSHGTMTGELFF | TGTGCCAGCAGCCACGGGACGATGACCGGGGAGCTGTTTTTT
TRBJ2-2 | - | TRBV10-3 | TRBD1 | CAISLDRRTGELFF | TGTGCCATCAGTTTGGACAGGCGCACCGGGGAGCTGTTTTTT
TRBJ2-7 | - | TRBV5-1 | TRBD2 | CATSWGGFSYEQYF | TGCGCCACCAGCTGGGGGGGGTTCTCCTACGAGCAGTACTTC
TRBJ2-5 | - | TRBV6-5 | - | CASGTPADKETQYF | TGTGCCAGCGGGACACCGGCCGACAAAGAGACCCAGTACTTC
TRBJ2-7 | few | TRBV2 | - | CASIGGYEQYF | TGTGCCAGCATTGGGGGATACGAGCAGTACTTC
TRBJ2-2 | - | TRBV10-3 | - | CAISESRDANTGELFF | TGTGCCATCAGTGAGTCAAGAGACGCGAACACCGGGGAGCTGTTTTTT
TRBJ2-5 | - | TRBV3-1/TRBV3-2 | TRBD1 | CASSPLTGDQEETQYF | TGTGCCAGCAGCCCCCTGACAGGGGACCAAGAAGAGACCCAGTACTTC